The T cell receptor beta chain under discussion was sequenced for a study of T cell clonotyping in hematopoietic cell transplantation. Whole-study results and caveats: CD4 and CD8 repertoire contributions could not be separated without sorting. Recipient TCR diversity dropped after transplant; expanded clonotypes rose from day 30 to 180.

Recipient blood drawn about 28 days pretransplant and days 30, 100, 180 after. CDR3 size: 15 residues. The germline V and J ends were trimmed by 6 bases and 1 base, with 16 bases remaining between them. In germline, CDR1 is SGHRS, CDR2 YFSETQ. TCRdb's table, derived via immunoSEQ multiplex PCR, lists solely in-frame clones and lacks some. The sample includes around 8,000 clones, roughly 92% seen only once; the top ten take about 4.5%. On this clone itself: The antigen is not known.

This sample comprised PBMCs, obtained 180 days after allogeneic stem cell transplant. The rearrangement links TRBV5-1 to TRBJ1-1; D is undetermined. The TCR was taken from a female patient aged 45-65 years who had an allogeneic stem cell transplant from an unrelated donor, so the T cells may come from the graft donor. Some clones in this sample may be carry-over from other donors' samples. The CDR3 loop reads CASTEGQPRNTEAFF. The CDR3 nucleotides read TGCGCCAGCACCGAAGGGCAGCCGAGGAACACTGAAGCTTTCTTT.